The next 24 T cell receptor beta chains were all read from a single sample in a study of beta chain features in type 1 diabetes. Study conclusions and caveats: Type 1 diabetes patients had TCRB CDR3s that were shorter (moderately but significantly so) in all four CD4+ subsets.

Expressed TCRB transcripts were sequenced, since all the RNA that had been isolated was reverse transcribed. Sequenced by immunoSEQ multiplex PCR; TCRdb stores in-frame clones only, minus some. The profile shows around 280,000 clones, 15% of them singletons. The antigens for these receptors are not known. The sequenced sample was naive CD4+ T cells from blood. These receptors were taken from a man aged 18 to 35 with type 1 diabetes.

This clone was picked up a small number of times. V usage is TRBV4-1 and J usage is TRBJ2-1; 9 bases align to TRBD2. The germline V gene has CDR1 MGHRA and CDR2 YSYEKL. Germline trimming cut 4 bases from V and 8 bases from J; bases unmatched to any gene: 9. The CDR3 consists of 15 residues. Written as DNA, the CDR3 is TGCGCCAGCAGCCCCACCGGGACTAGCTGGGATGAGCAGTTCTTC. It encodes CASSPTGTSWDEQFF.

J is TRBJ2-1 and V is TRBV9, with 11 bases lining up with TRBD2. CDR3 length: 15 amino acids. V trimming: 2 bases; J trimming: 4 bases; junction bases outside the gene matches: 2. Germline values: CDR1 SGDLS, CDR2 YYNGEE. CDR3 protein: CASSVGTSGYNEQFF. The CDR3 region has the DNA TGTGCCAGCAGCGTCGGGACTAGCGGATACAATGAGCAGTTCTTC.

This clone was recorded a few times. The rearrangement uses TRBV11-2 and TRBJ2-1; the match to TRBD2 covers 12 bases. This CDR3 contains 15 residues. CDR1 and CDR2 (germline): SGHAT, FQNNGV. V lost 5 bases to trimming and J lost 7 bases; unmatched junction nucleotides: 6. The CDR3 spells CASSALTSGGNEQFF. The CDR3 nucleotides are TGTGCCAGCAGCGCCCTGACTAGCGGGGGAAATGAGCAGTTCTTC.

CDR3 amino acids: CASSLTRPGHLNQPQHF. The CDR3 nucleotides read TGTGCCAGCAGCCTCACGCGCCCCGGACACCTCAATCAGCCCCAGCATTTT. This sequence joins TRBV5-6 and TRBJ1-5; D perhaps matches TRBD1 (5 bases). The ends were cut back, 4 bases at V and 3 bases at J, with 20 bases in the middle. The CDR3 covers 17 residues. Germline lookup yields CDR1 SGHDT and CDR2 YYEEEE. The entire variable domain, with the rest obtained from reference TRBV5-6 and TRBJ1-5, is as follows: DAGVTQSPTHLIKTRGQQVTLRCSPKSGHDTVSWYQQALGQGPQFIFQYYEEEERQRGNFPDRFSGHQFPNYSSELNVNALLLGDSALYLCASSLTRPGHLNQPQHFGDGTRLSIL.

CDR3 DNA sequence: TGTGCCAGCACTCCGGTGACTCGATGTTATAGCAATCAGCCCCAGCATTTT. This sequence encodes CASTPVTRCYSNQPQHF. The chain employs TRBV5-4 and TRBJ1-5; no clear D. Germline V lookup: CDR1 SGHNT, CDR2 YYREEE (reference sequence). CDR3 size: 17 residues. V was pared by 6 bases and J by 0 bases, with 19 bases between.

CDR3 residues: CASRTIQGPDTQYF. The DNA for the CDR3 is TGTGCCAGCAGGACGATACAGGGGCCAGATACGCAGTATTTT. The chain is built from TRBV28 and TRBJ2-3; TRBD1 agrees at 7 bases. Trimming took 6 bases from V and 4 from J; bases not matched to a gene: 7. The CDR3 covers 14 residues. The germline V gene encodes CDR1 MDHEN and CDR2 SYDVKM.

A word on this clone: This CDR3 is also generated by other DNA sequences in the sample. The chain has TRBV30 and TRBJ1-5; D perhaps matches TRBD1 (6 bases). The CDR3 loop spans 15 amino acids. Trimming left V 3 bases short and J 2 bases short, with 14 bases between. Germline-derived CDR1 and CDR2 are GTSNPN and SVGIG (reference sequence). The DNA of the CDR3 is TGTGCCTGGAGCGGTCAGGGGCTTGGCAATCAGCCCCAGCATTTT. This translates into CAWSGQGLGNQPQHF. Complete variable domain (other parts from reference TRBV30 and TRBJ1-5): SQTIHQWPATLVQPVGSPLSLECTVEGTSNPNLYWYRQAAGRGLQLLFYSVGIGQISSEVPQNLSASRPQDRQFILSSKKLLLSDSGFYLCAWSGQGLGNQPQHFGDGTRLSIL.

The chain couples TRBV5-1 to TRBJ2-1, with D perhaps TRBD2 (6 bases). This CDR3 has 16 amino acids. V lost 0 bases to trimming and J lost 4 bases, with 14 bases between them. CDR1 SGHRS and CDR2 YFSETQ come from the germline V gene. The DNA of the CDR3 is TGCGCCAGCAGCTTGGCATTGGGGGGAGGATACAATGAGCAGTTCTTC. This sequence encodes CASSLALGGGYNEQFF.

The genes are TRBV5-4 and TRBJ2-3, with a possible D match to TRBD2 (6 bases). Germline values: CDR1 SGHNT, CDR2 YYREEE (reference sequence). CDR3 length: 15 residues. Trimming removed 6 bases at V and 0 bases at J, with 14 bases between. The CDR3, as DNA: TGTGCCAGCAACCTGGGAGGCCCTAGCACAGATACGCAGTATTTT. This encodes CASNLGGPSTDTQYF.

As DNA, the CDR3 is TGTGCCAGCAGCTTTAGGCTAGCGGGTAACTCTAGCACAGATACGCAGTATTTT. It encodes CASSFRLAGNSSTDTQYF. V usage is TRBV11-2 and J usage is TRBJ2-3; TRBD2 matches at 8 bases. With V trimmed by 3 bases and J by 0 bases, 11 bases remained unmatched. The V gene's germline CDR1 is SGHAT and CDR2 FQNNGV. The CDR3 extends over 18 amino acids.

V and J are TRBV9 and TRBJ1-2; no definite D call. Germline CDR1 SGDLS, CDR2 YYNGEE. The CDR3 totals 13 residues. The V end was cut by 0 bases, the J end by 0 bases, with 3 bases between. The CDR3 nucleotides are TGTGCCAGCAGCGTAGCTCCTAACTATGGCTACACCTTC. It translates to CASSVAPNYGYTF.

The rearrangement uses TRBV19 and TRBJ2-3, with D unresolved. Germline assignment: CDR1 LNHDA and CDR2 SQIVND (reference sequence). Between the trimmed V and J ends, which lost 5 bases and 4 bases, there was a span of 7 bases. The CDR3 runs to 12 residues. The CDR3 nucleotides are TGTGCCAGTAGTCTACCCTCAGATACGCAGTATTTT. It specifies CASSLPSDTQYF.

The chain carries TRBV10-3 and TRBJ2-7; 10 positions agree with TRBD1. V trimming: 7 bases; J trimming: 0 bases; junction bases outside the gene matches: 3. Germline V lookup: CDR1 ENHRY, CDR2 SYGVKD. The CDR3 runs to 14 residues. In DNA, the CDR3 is TGTGCCATCAAAGGGGACAGGGGCTCCTACGAGCAGTACTTC. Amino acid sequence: CAIKGDRGSYEQYF.

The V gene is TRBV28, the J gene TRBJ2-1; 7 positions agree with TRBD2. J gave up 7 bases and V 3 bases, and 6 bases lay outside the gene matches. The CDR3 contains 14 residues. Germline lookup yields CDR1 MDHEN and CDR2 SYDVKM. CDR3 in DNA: TGTGCCAGCAGTTTTGGCGGGAGAGGGAATGAGCAGTTCTTC. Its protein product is CASSFGGRGNEQFF.

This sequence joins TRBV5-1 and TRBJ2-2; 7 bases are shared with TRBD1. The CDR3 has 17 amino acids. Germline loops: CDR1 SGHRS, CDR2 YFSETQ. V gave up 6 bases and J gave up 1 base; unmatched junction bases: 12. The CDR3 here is CASTRNPTGENTGELFF. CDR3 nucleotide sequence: TGCGCCAGCACCCGGAACCCCACAGGGGAGAACACCGGGGAGCTGTTTTTT. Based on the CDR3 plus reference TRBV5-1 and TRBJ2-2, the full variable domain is KAGVTQTPRYLIKTRGQQVTLSCSPISGHRSVSWYQQTPGQGLQFLFEYFSETQRNKGNFPGRFSGRQFSNSRSEMNVSTLELGDSALYLCASTRNPTGENTGELFFGEGSRLTVL.

The CDR3 sequence: CASSVVETSGTFYEQYF. CDR3 bases: TGTGCCAGCAGCGTAGTAGAGACTAGCGGGACTTTCTACGAGCAGTACTTC. This chain joins TRBV9 and TRBJ2-7, with TRBD2 matching over 11 bases. Per the germline V gene, CDR1 is SGDLS and CDR2 is YYNGEE. The CDR3 is 17 residues long. V lost 0 bases to trimming and J lost 3 bases; unmatched junction nucleotides: 8.

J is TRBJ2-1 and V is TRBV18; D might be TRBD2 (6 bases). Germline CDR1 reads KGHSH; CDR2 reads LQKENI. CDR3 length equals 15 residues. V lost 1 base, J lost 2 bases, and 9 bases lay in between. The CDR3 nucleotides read TGTGCCAGCTCACCACAGGGAGGCACCTACAATGAGCAGTTCTTC. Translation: CASSPQGGTYNEQFF.

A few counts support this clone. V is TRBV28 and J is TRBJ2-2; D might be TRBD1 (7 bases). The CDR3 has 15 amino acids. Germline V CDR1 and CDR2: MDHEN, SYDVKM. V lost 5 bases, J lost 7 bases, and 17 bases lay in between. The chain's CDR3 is CASSGGTVRVGELFF. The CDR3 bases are TGTGCCAGCAGTGGCGGGACAGTCAGAGTCGGGGAGCTGTTTTTT.

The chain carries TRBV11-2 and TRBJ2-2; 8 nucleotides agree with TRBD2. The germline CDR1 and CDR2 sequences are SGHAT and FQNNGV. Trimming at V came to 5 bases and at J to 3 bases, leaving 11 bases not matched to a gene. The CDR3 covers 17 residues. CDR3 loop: CASSLPQRELYTGELFF. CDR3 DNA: TGTGCCAGCAGCCTCCCTCAGCGGGAGTTGTACACCGGGGAGCTGTTTTTT.

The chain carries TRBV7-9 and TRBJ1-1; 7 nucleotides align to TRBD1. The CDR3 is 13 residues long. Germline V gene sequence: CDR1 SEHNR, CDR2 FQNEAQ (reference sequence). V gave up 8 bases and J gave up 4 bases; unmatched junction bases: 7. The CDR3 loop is CASQRQGATEAFF. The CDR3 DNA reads TGTGCCAGCCAGAGACAGGGCGCCACTGAAGCTTTCTTT. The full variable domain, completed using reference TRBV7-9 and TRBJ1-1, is DTGVSQNPRHKITKRGQNVTFRCDPISEHNRLYWYRQTLGQGPEFLTYFQNEAQLEKSRLLSDRFSAERPKGSFSTLEIQRTEQGDSAMYLCASQRQGATEAFFGQGTRLTVV.

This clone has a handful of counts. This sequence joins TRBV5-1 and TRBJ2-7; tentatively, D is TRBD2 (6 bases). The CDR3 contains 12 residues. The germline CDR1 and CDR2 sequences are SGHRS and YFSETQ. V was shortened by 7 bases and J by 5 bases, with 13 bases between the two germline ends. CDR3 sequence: CASGEVRNEQYF. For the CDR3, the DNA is TGCGCCAGCGGGGAGGTGCGCAACGAGCAGTACTTC.

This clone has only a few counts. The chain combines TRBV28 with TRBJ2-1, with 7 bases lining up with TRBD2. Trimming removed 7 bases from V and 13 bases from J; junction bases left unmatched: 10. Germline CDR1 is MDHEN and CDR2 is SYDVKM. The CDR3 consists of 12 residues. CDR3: CASTSPGLPQFF. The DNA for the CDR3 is TGTGCCAGCACCTCGCCGGGACTACCTCAGTTCTTC.

DNA of the CDR3: TGTGCCAGCAGCCTAGGACTACGAGTAGCGGGAGGGCCCCTGAAAGAGACCCAGTACTTC. Amino acids: CASSLGLRVAGGPLKETQYF. The V and J genes are TRBV4-2 and TRBJ2-5; TRBD2 matches at 11 bases. This CDR3 contains 20 residues. Germline V CDR1 and CDR2: LGHNA, YNFKEQ. Trimming removed 4 bases from V and 3 bases from J; junction bases left unmatched: 19.

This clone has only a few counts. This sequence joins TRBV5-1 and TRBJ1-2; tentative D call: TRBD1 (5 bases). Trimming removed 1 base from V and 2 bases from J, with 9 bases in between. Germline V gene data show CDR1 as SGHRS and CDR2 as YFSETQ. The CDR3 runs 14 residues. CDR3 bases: TGCGCCAGCAGCTTGTACAGGACGAACTATGGCTACACCTTC. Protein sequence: CASSLYRTNYGYTF.